A selection of T cell receptor beta chains follows, all from one sample in a study of a mutant IDH1 vaccine in newly diagnosed glioma. Profiling relied on immunoSEQ multiplex PCR, and the TCRdb table lists in-frame clones only, not all of them. The sample lists roughly 34,000 clones; about three fifths were seen once. These receptors are not linked to any known antigen. The sample consisted of PBMCs, taken from a glioma patient whose treatment included an IDH1 peptide vaccine. All receptors come from a woman between 18 and 29 years old with glioma. The CDR3 runs from the conserved cysteine through the conserved F or W. Each record gives: V gene, J gene, D gene, clone size, CDR3 DNA, CDR3 protein. The D gene is left open where the match is weak. A row's size may be missing; if present it is once, few, many or a size class.

>TRBV28|TRBJ2-7|TRBD1|-
TGTGCCAGCAGTTCCGGGACAGGGGTCTCCTACGAGCAGTACTTC
CASSSGTGVSYEQYF
>TRBV2|TRBJ2-5|TRBD2|-
TGTGCCAGCAGTGAATGGGGGGAGCGGGAGCTAAAAACAGAGACCCAGTACTTC
CASSEWGERELKTETQYF
>TRBV5-1|TRBJ2-7|-|few
TGCGCCAGCAGCTCCGGGCTCGATCGGTACGAGCAGTACTTC
CASSSGLDRYEQYF
>TRBV7-9|TRBJ2-3|-|-
TGTGCCAGCAGCCCCCCGGCGAGGACAGATACGCAGTATTTT
CASSPPARTDTQYF
>TRBV5-4|TRBJ2-2|-|-
TGTGCCAGCAGCTTCGTACAGCTGAACACCGGGGAGCTGTTTTTT
CASSFVQLNTGELFF
>TRBV6-1|TRBJ1-5|TRBD1|few
TGTGCCAGCAGTGAAGCGTCGGGACAGAAAATCAATCAGCCCCAGCATTTT
CASSEASGQKINQPQHF
>TRBV6-5|TRBJ2-2|TRBD1|-
TGTGCCAGCAGTTACTCCGAGGGGGCGAGAACCGGGGAGCTGTTTTTT
CASSYSEGARTGELFF
>TRBV29-1|TRBJ2-5|TRBD1|-
TGCAGCGTTGAAGGGGTCCAGGGGGCGAAAGAGACCCAGTACTTC
CSVEGVQGAKETQYF
>TRBV5-6|TRBJ1-5|-|-
TGTGCCAGCAGCTCGGACCAGGGGCAGGGAAGGGGTCAGCCCCAGCATTTT
CASSSDQGQGRGQPQHF
>TRBV11-1|TRBJ1-2|-|-
TGTGCCAGCAGCTCAAACGCTAAGGCTGGAAACTATGGCTACACCTTC
CASSSNAKAGNYGYTF
>TRBV13|TRBJ1-1|TRBD1|few
TGTGCCAGCAGCTTTTTAGGGACAGCTAAGAACACTGAAGCTTTCTTT
CASSFLGTAKNTEAFF
>TRBV19|TRBJ1-1|-|-
TGTGCCAGTAGTCTAGGGGGGGGGACTGAAGCTTTCTTT
CASSLGGGTEAFF
>TRBV10-3|TRBJ2-7|-|-
TGTGCCATCAGGGGGACATCGGTCTACGAGCAGTACTTC
CAIRGTSVYEQYF
>TRBV19|TRBJ1-1|-|few
TGTGCCAGTAGATGGGGGAACGAAAACACTGAAGCTTTCTTT
CASRWGNENTEAFF
>TRBV14|TRBJ2-3|-|few
TGTGCCAGCAGCAGAGATACGCAGTATTTT
CASSRDTQYF
>TRBV6-5|TRBJ2-7|-|-
TGTGCCAGCAGCCTAGACCGGACAGAATACTACGAGCAGTACTTC
CASSLDRTEYYEQYF
>TRBV7-2|TRBJ2-1|-|-
TGTGCCAGCAGCTTAGTAGTCGACGGGTGGAATGAGCAGTTCTTC
CASSLVVDGWNEQFF
>TRBV7-6|TRBJ2-1|TRBD1|-
TGTGCCAGCAGCTGGGACAGGGGGAATGAGCAGTTCTTC
CASSWDRGNEQFF
>TRBV19|TRBJ2-1|TRBD2|-
TGTGCCAGTAGTATAGGTCGGGGGGGCTCCTCCTACAATGAGCAGTTCTTC
CASSIGRGGSSYNEQFF
>TRBV27|TRBJ2-7|-|-
TGTGCCAGCTTCACTAGTTCCTACGAGCAGTACTTC
CASFTSSYEQYF
>TRBV11-3|TRBJ1-1|TRBD1|few
TGTGCCAGCAGCTCGCCGGACAGGGGAAGGGATGAAGCTTTCTTT
CASSSPDRGRDEAFF
>TRBV19|TRBJ2-3|TRBD2|-
TGTGCCAGTAGAAAGGAGCTATCGGCTAGCGGTTCCACAGATACGCAGTATTTT
CASRKELSASGSTDTQYF
>TRBV7-9|TRBJ2-7|TRBD2|-
TGTGCCAGCAGCTTTAGCTTGGGACTAGCGGGGACCTACGAGCAGTACTTC
CASSFSLGLAGTYEQYF
>TRBV6-5|TRBJ2-7|-|-
TGTGCCAGCAGTTATGGTGGGAGTAGCTCCTACGAGCAGTACTTC
CASSYGGSSSYEQYF
>TRBV6-5|TRBJ1-1|-|-
TGTGCCAGCAGTTACGACCCCTGGTCTGAAGCTTTCTTT
CASSYDPWSEAFF
>TRBV30|TRBJ1-2|-|-
TGTGCCTGGAGTCCCCAGGGTCCTCTGGGCTACACCTTC
CAWSPQGPLGYTF
>TRBV2|TRBJ2-7|-|-
TGTGCCAGCAGTGAAGCCACACGAGGGGTCGACGAGCAGTACTTC
CASSEATRGVDEQYF
>TRBV2|TRBJ1-5|-|medium-sized
TGTGCCAGCAATTCTCAGATTAGCAATCAGCCCCAGCATTTT
CASNSQISNQPQHF
>TRBV27|TRBJ1-1|-|many
TGTGCCAGCAGTTTCATGCCCAGGACCCCGAACACTGAAGCTTTCTTT
CASSFMPRTPNTEAFF
>TRBV5-1|TRBJ1-3|-|-
TGCGCCAGCAGCTTGGTGGCCGTCTCCTTTGGAAACACCATATATTTT
CASSLVAVSFGNTIYF
>TRBV21-1|TRBJ1-4|-|few
TGTGCCAGCAGCATTAAAGTGGGGCCAACTAATGAAAAACTGTTTTTT
CASSIKVGPTNEKLFF
>TRBV6-5|TRBJ1-1|-|-
TGTGCCAGCAGGTCCGTCCTCACTGAAGCTTTCTTT
CASRSVLTEAFF
>TRBV7-9|TRBJ2-2|-|once
TGTGCCAGCAGCCTGGCGATGCCCGGGGAGCTGTTTTTT
CASSLAMPGELFF
>TRBV4-2|TRBJ2-1|-|-
TGTGCCAGCAGCCAAGATGTAAGCGGTTCCTACAATGAGCAGTTCTTC
CASSQDVSGSYNEQFF
>TRBV6-5|TRBJ1-2|TRBD1|-
TGTGCCACCGGAACCGGGACAGGGAACTATGGCTACACCTTC
CATGTGTGNYGYTF
>TRBV30|TRBJ2-7|-|-
TGTGCCTGGAGTGCGTACTACGAGCAGTACTTC
CAWSAYYEQYF
>TRBV25-1|TRBJ2-7|-|-
TGTGCCAGCAGTGAATATGGAGATCGGGGGAGCCCCCACGAGCAGTACTTC
CASSEYGDRGSPHEQYF